The sequence of this T cell receptor (beta chain) was determined in a study of OX40 agonist ivuxolimab in advanced cancers. Study overall: Patients received ivuxolimab, an intravenous treatment, every 2 weeks at 0.01 to 10 mg/kg. It was permissible to have had prior anti-PD-1, anti-PD-L1 or anti-CTLA-4 therapy, and approximately 38% had some. Study conclusions and caveats: At 0.1-3.0 mg/kg, partial responders had clonal expansion among the lowest observed. In CD8+ T cells, expanded clones were on average more numerous than in CD4+.

With regard to this clone: The antigen is undetermined. Other DNA sequences of this sample code for an identical CDR3.

Assay used: immunoSEQ multiplex PCR; TCRdb lists only in-frame clones, some missing. The sample consists of some 70,000 clones, 75% to 85% of them appearing once. The specimen was CD4+ or CD8+ T cells sorted from blood, collected in a trial of the OX40 agonist ivuxolimab. The origin of this receptor is an adult with an advanced solid tumor such as melanoma, head and neck, liver or kidney cancer.

The CDR3 DNA is TGCGCCAGCAGTGGGGGAGTCTACGAGCAGTACTTC. Translation gives CASSGGVYEQYF. The chain carries TRBV5-1 and TRBJ2-7, with D perhaps matching TRBD1 or TRBD2 (5 bases each). The CDR3 loop spans 12 amino acids. The ends were cut back, 5 bases at V and 3 bases at J, with 9 bases in the middle. CDR1 and CDR2 (germline): SGHRS, YFSETQ.